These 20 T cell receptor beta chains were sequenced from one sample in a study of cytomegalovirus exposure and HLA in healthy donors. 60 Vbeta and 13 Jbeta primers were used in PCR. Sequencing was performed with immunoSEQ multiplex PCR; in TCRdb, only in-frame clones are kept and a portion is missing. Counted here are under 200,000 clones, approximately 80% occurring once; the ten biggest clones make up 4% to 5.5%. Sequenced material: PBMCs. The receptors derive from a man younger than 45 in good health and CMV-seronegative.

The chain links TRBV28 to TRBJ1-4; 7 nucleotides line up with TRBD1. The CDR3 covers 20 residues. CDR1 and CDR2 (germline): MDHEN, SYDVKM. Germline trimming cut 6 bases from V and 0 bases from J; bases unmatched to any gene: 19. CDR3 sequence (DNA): TGTGCCAGCAGCGACCCGGGACAGATTGACGTCTCTCCAACTAATGAAAAACTGTTTTTT. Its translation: CASSDPGQIDVSPTNEKLFF.

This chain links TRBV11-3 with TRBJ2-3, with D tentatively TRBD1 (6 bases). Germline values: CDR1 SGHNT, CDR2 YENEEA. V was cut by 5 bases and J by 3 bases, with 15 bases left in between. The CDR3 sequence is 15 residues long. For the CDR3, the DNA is TGTGCCAGCAGCCCGGAGGCAGGGGATACAGATACGCAGTATTTT. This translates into CASSPEAGDTDTQYF.

The CDR3 sequence is CASSLGQENEKLFF. The CDR3 DNA follows: TGCGCCAGCAGCTTGGGACAGGAGAATGAAAAACTGTTTTTT. This chain links TRBV5-1 with TRBJ1-4; TRBD1 is a possible D gene (6 bases). V lost 0 bases and J 5 bases, leaving 8 bases between the germline ends. From germline, CDR1 is SGHRS and CDR2 YFSETQ. The CDR3 consists of 14 residues.

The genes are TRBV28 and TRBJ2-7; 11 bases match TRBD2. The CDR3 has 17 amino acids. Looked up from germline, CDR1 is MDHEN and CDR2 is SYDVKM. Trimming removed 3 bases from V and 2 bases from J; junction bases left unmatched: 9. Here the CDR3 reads CASSFSALAGGTYEQYF. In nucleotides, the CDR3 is TGTGCCAGCAGTTTCTCAGCCCTAGCGGGAGGAACCTACGAGCAGTACTTC.

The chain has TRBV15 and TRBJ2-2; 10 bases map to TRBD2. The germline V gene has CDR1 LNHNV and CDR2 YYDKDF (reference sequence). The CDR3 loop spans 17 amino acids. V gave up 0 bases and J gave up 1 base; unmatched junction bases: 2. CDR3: CATSRELAGKNTGELFF. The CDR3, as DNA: TGTGCCACCAGCAGAGAACTAGCGGGGAAGAACACCGGGGAGCTGTTTTTT.

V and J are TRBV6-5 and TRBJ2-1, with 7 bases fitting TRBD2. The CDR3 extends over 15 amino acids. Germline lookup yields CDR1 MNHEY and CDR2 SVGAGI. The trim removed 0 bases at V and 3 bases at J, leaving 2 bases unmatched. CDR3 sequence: CASSYSASGYNEQFF. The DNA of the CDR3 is TGTGCCAGCAGTTACTCGGCTAGCGGCTACAATGAGCAGTTCTTC.

CDR3 region: CASSLGPSGNQPQHF. The DNA of the CDR3 is TGTGCCAGCAGCTTAGGTCCTTCAGGGAATCAGCCCCAGCATTTT. The V and J genes are TRBV11-2 and TRBJ1-5, with D perhaps matching TRBD1 (5 bases). Trimming took 1 base from V and 4 from J, leaving 11 bases between them. There are 15 residues in the CDR3. Germline V lookup: CDR1 SGHAT, CDR2 FQNNGV.

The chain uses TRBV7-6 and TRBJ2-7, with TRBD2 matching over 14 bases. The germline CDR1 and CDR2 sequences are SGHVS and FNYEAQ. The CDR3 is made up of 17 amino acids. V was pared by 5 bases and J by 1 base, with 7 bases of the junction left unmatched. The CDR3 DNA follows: TGTGCCAGCAGCCCGCCGGGACTAGCGGGGGCATCCTACGAGCAGTACTTC. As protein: CASSPPGLAGASYEQYF.

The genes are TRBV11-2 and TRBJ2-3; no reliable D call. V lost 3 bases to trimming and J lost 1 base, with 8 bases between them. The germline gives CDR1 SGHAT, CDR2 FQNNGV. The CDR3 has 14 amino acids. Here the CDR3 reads CASSFASGTDTQYF. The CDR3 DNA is TGTGCCAGCAGCTTCGCCAGCGGCACAGATACGCAGTATTTT.

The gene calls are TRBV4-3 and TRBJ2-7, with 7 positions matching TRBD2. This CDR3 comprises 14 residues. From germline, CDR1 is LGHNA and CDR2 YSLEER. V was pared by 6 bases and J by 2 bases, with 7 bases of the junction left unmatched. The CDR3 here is CASSGGEGAYEQYF. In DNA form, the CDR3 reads TGCGCCAGCAGTGGGGGGGAAGGGGCCTACGAGCAGTACTTC.

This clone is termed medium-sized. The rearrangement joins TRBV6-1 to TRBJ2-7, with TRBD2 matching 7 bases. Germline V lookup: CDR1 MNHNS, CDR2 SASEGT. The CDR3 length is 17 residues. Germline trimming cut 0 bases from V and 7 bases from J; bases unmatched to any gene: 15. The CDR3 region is CASSEAMGGEGQEEQYF. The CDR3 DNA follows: TGTGCCAGCAGTGAAGCTATGGGCGGGGAGGGCCAAGAGGAGCAGTACTTC.

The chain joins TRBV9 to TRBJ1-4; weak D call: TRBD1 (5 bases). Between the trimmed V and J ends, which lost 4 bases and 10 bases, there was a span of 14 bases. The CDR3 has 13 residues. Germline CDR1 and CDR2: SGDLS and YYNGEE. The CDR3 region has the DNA TGTGCCAGCAGCTCGGTGGGTGGGGCAAAACTGTTTTTT. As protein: CASSSVGGAKLFF.

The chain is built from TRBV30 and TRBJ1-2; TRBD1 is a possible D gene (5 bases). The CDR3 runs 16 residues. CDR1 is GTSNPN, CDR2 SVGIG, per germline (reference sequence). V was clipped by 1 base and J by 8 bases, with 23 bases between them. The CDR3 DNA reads TGTGCCTGGAGTGGGACGGTGAGCAGGGCCCATCAGGGCTACACCTTC. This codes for CAWSGTVSRAHQGYTF.

CDR3: CAWSTGGPGEKLFF. Here the CDR3 DNA reads TGTGCCTGGAGTACGGGAGGACCTGGTGAAAAACTGTTTTTT. The chain is built from TRBV30 and TRBJ1-4; D ambiguous. The germline V gene encodes CDR1 GTSNPN and CDR2 SVGIG (reference sequence). Trimming pared 2 bases from V and 7 bases from J, leaving 14 bases between. The CDR3 extends over 14 amino acids.

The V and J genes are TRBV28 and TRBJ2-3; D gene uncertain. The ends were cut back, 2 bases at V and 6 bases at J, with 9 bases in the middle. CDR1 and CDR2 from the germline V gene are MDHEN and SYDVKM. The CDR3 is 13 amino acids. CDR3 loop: CASSLESWDTQYF. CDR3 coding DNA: TGTGCCAGCAGTTTAGAGTCCTGGGATACGCAGTATTTT.

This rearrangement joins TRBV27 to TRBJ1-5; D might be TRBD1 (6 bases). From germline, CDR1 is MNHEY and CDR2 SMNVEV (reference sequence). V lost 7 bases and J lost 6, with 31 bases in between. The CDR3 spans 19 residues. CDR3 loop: CASNLKTHLQGGRVQPQHF. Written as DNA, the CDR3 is TGTGCCAGCAATCTAAAGACCCACTTACAGGGTGGGAGGGTTCAGCCCCAGCATTTT.

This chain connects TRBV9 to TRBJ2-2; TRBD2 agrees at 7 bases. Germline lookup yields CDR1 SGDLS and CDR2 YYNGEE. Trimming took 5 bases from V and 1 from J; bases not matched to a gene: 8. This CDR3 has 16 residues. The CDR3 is CASRYGLAENTGELFF. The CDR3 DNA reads TGTGCCAGCAGATATGGGCTAGCGGAGAACACCGGGGAGCTGTTTTTT.

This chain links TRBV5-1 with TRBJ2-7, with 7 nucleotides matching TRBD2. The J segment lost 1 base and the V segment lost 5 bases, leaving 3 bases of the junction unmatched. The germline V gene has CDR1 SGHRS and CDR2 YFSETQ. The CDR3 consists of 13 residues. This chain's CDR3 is CASSSSGSYEQYF. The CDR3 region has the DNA TGCGCCAGCAGTTCTAGCGGATCCTACGAGCAGTACTTC.

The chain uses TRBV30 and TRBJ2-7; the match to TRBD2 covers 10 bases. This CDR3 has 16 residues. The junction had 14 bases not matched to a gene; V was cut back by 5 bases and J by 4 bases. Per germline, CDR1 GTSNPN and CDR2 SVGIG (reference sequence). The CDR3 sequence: CAWESSAGGSPYEQYF. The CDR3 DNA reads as TGTGCCTGGGAGTCGTCAGCGGGAGGGTCCCCTTACGAGCAGTACTTC.

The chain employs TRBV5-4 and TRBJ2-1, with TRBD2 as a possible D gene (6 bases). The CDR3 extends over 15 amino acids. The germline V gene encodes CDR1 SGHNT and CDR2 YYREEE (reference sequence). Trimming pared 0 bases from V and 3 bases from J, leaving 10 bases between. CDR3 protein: CASSLGSGNYNEQFF. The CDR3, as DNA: TGTGCCAGCAGCTTGGGTAGCGGAAACTACAATGAGCAGTTCTTC.